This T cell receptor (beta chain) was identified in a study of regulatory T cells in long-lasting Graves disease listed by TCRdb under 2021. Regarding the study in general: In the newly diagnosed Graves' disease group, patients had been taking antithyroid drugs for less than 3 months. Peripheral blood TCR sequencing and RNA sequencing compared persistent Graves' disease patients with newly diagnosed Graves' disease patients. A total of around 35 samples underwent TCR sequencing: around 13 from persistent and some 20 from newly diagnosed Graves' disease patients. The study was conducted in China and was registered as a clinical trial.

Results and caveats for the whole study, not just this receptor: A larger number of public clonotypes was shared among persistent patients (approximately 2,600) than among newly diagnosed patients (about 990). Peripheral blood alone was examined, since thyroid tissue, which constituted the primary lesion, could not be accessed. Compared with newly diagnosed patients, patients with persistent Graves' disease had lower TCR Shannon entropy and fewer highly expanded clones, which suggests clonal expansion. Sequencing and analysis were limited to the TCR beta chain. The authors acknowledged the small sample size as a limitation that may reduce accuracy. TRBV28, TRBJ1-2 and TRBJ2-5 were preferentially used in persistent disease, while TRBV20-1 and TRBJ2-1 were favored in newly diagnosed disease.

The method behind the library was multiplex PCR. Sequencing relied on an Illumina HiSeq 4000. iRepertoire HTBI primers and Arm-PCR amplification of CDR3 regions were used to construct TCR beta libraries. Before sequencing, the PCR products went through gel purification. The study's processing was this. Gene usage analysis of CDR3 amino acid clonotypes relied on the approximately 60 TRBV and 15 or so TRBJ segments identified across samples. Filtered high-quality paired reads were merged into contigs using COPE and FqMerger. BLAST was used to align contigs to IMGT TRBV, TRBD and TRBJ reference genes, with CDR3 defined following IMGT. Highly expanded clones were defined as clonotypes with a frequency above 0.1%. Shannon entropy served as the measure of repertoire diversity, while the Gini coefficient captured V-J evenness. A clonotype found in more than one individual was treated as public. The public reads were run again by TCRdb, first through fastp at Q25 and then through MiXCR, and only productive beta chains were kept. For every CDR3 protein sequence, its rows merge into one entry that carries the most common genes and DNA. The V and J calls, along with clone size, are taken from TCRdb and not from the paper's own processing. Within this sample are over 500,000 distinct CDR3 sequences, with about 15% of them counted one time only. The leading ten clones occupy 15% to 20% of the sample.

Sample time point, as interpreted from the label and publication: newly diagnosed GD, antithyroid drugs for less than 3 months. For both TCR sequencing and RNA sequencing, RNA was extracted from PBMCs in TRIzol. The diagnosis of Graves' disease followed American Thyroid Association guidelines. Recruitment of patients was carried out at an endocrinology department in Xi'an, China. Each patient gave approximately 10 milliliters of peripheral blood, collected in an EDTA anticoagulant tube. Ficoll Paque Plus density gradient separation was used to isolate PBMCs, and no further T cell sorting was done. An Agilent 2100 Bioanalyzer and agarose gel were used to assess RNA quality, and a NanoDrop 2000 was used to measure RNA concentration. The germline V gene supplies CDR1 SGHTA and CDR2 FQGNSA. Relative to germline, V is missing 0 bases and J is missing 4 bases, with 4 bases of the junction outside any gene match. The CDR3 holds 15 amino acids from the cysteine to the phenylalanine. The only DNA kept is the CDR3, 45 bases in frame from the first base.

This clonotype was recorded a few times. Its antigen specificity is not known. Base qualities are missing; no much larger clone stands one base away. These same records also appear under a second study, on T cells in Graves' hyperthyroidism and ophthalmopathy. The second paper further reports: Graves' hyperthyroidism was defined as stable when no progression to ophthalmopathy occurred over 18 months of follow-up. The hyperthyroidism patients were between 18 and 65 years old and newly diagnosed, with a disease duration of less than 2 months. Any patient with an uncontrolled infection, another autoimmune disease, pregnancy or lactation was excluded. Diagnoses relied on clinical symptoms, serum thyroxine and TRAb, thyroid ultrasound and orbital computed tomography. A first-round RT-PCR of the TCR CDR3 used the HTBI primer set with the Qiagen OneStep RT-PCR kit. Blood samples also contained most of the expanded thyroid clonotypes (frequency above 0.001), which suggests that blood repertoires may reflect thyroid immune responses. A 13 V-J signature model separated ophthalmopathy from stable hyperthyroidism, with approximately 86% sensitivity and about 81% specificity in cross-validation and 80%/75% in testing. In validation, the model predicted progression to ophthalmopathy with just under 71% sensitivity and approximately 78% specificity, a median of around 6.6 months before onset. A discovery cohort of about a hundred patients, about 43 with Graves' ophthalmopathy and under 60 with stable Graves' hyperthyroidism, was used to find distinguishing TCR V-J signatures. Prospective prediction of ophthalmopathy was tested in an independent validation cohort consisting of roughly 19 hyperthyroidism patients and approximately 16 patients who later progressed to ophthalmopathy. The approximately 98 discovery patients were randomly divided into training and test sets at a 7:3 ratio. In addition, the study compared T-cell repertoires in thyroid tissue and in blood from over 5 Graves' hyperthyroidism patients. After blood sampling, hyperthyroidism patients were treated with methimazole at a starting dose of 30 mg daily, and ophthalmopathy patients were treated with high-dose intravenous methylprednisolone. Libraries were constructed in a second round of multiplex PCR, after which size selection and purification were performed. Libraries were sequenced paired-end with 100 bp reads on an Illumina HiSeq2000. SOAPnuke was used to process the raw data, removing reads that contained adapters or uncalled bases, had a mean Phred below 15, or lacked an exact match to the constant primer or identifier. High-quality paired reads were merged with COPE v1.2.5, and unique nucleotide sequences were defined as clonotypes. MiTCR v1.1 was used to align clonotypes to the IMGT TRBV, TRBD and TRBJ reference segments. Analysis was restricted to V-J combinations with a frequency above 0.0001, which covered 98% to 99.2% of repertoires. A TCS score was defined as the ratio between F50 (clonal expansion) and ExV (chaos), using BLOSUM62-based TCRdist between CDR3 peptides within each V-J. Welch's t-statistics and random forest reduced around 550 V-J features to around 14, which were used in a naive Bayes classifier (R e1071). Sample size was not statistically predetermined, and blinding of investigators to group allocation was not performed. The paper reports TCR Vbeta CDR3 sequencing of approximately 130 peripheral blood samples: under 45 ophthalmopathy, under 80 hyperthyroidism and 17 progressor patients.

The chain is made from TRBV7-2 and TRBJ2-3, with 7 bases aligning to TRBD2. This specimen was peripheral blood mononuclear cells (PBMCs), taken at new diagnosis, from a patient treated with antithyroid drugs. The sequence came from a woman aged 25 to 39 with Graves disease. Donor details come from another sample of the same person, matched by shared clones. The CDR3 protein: CASSLAERGADTQYF. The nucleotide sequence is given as TGTGCCAGCAGCTTAGCGGAGCGGGGTGCAGATACGCAGTATTTT. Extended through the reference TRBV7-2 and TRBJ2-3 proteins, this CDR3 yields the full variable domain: GAGVSQSPSNKVTEKGKDVELRCDPISGHTALYWYRQSLGQGLEFLIYFQGNSAPDKSGLPSDRFSAERTGGSVSTLTIQRTQQEDSAVYLCASSLAERGADTQYFGPGTRLTVL.